A single sample gave rise to the 25 T cell receptor beta chains below, sequenced in a study of memory CD4+ T cells and cytomegalovirus serostatus. Single viable CD3+CD4+CD8-CD45RO+ cells were sorted as the memory CD4+ T cells. Method: immunoSEQ multiplex PCR; TCRdb's copy keeps in-frame clones and lacks some. The repertoire includes 55,000 to 65,000 clones, roughly three quarters of them detected once, and more than 1% sits in the top ten. Specimen: memory CD4+ T cells from blood. The receptors originated from an adult in good health and CMV-seronegative.

The rearrangement links TRBV5-1 to TRBJ1-2; 8 positions agree with TRBD1. The CDR3 is 14 residues long. The germline V gene encodes CDR1 SGHRS and CDR2 YFSETQ. Trimming removed 0 bases from V and 6 bases from J; junction bases left unmatched: 4. The CDR3 protein is CASSLAQGADGYTF. In DNA form, the CDR3 reads TGCGCCAGCAGCTTGGCTCAGGGGGCTGATGGCTACACCTTC.

This clone was detected a few times. The V call is TRBV4-2, the J call TRBJ2-7, with D maybe TRBD1 (6 bases). This CDR3 contains 13 residues. V was pared by 0 bases and J by 9 bases, with 12 bases between. Germline V gene sequence: CDR1 LGHNA, CDR2 YNFKEQ. The chain's CDR3 is CASSQDRGTGQYF. The CDR3 DNA sequence: TGTGCCAGCAGCCAAGATAGGGGGACGGGGCAGTACTTC.

CDR3 region: CASSEAHGAYEQYF. CDR3 DNA sequence: TGTGCCAGCAGTGAAGCGCACGGAGCCTACGAGCAGTACTTC. J is TRBJ2-7 and V is TRBV6-1; D is unresolved. Trimming took off 0 bases at V and 2 bases at J, with 8 bases between the two ends. This CDR3 is 14 amino acids long. Germline loops: CDR1 MNHNS, CDR2 SASEGT.

This chain joins TRBV7-8 and TRBJ2-2, with D maybe TRBD1 (6 bases). The CDR3 runs to 16 residues. Between the trimmed V and J ends, which lost 5 bases and 2 bases, there was a span of 15 bases. Germline CDR1 is SGHVS and CDR2 is FQNEAQ. CDR3 coding DNA: TGTGCCAGCAGCCCCCGGGACAACATAAACACCGGGGAGCTGTTTTTT. This gives the protein CASSPRDNINTGELFF. Full variable domain (rest looked up from reference TRBV7-8 and TRBJ2-2): GAGVSQSPRYKVAKRGQDVALRCDPISGHVSLFWYQQALGQGPEFLTYFQNEAQLDKSGLPSDRFFAERPEGSVSTLKIQRTQQEDSAVYLCASSPRDNINTGELFFGEGSRLTVL.

V and J are TRBV7-8 and TRBJ2-5; tentatively, D is TRBD1 (5 bases). The V gene's germline CDR1 is SGHVS and CDR2 FQNEAQ. V was clipped by 0 bases and J by 7 bases, with 9 bases between them. The CDR3 covers 13 residues. CDR3 amino acids: CASSLAPQGTQYF. In DNA form, the CDR3 reads TGTGCCAGCAGCTTAGCCCCCCAGGGGACCCAGTACTTC.

In this sample, this clone turned up once. V usage is TRBV19 and J usage is TRBJ2-3; D call uncertain. The CDR3 loop spans 13 amino acids. CDR1 LNHDA and CDR2 SQIVND come from the germline V gene (reference sequence). Between the trimmed V and J ends, which lost 5 bases and 2 bases, there was a span of 8 bases. Here the CDR3 DNA reads TGTGCCAGTAGTCCCTCCAACACAGATACGCAGTATTTT. Its translation is CASSPSNTDTQYF.

CDR3 DNA sequence: TGTGCCAGCAGTTACGTCGGCAGGTACGAGCAGTACTTC. As protein: CASSYVGRYEQYF. V is TRBV6-5 and J is TRBJ2-7; no firm D call. Deletions cut 2 bases from V and 4 bases from J, with 9 bases between. Germline V lookup: CDR1 MNHEY, CDR2 SVGAGI. This CDR3 has 13 residues.

The sample holds one count of this clone. V usage is TRBV18 and J usage is TRBJ1-5, with 7 bases that match TRBD1. V was pared by 3 bases and J by 0 bases, with 5 bases of the junction left unmatched. Per the germline V gene, CDR1 is KGHSH and CDR2 is LQKENI. The CDR3 contains 16 residues. In nucleotides, the CDR3 is TGTGCCAGCTCACCGGGGACAGCGGGTAGCAATCAGCCCCAGCATTTT. Its translation: CASSPGTAGSNQPQHF.

This clone rates as medium-sized. V is TRBV7-9 and J is TRBJ1-1; D is unclear. Germline assignment: CDR1 SEHNR and CDR2 FQNEAQ (reference sequence). Trimming removed 5 bases at V and 11 bases at J, with 18 bases between. The CDR3 totals 13 residues. The CDR3 DNA follows: TGTGCCAGCAGCCCCGGAGGCACGGCGAGGGCTTTCTTT. Protein product: CASSPGGTARAFF. The variable domain in full, with the rest retrieved from reference TRBV7-9 and TRBJ1-1, is DTGVSQNPRHKITKRGQNVTFRCDPISEHNRLYWYRQTLGQGPEFLTYFQNEAQLEKSRLLSDRFSAERPKGSFSTLEIQRTEQGDSAMYLCASSPGGTARAFFGQGTRLTVV.

The chain is built from TRBV18 and TRBJ1-3; 7 nucleotides align to TRBD1. The V segment lost 0 bases and the J segment 7 bases; nucleotides outside the gene matches: 6. This CDR3 region has 15 residues. Germline-derived CDR1 and CDR2 are KGHSH and LQKENI. Here the CDR3 DNA reads TGTGCCAGCTCACCACCGGACAGGCCGGTGAACACCATATATTTT. Its protein is CASSPPDRPVNTIYF.

The chain employs TRBV5-1 and TRBJ2-1; weak D call: TRBD1 (5 bases). V dropped 0 bases and J dropped 8 bases, with 15 bases sitting between them. The CDR3 sequence is 15 residues long. CDR1 SGHRS and CDR2 YFSETQ come from the germline V gene. The CDR3 bases are TGCGCCAGCAGCTTGGCCCGGGCAGGGATTGATGAGCAGTTCTTC. This codes for CASSLARAGIDEQFF.

This chain joins TRBV4-2 and TRBJ2-3, with 8 bases aligning to TRBD1. V dropped 5 bases and J dropped 1; count of bases not matched to a gene: 5. The CDR3 runs to 15 residues. CDR1 LGHNA and CDR2 YNFKEQ come from the germline V gene. Written as DNA, the CDR3 is TGTGCCAGCAGCTTGCAGGGGGCTGGCACAGATACGCAGTATTTT. Protein product: CASSLQGAGTDTQYF.

The chain links TRBV11-1 to TRBJ2-1; 10 bases map to TRBD1. Germline values: CDR1 SGHAT, CDR2 FQDESV (reference sequence). Unmatched junction bases numbered 4, after V lost 6 bases and J lost 2 bases. The CDR3 is 15 amino acids. The CDR3 coding sequence is TGTGCCAGCAGGAGGGGACAGGGGCCCTACAATGAGCAGTTCTTC. Translated: CASRRGQGPYNEQFF.

The CDR3 sequence: CSVGGGGGYTF. Here the CDR3 DNA reads TGCAGCGTTGGAGGAGGGGGGGGCTACACCTTC. This chain joins TRBV29-1 and TRBJ1-2; perhaps TRBD1 as D (6 bases). V was trimmed by 4 bases and J by 8 bases, leaving 11 bases between them. The CDR3 covers 11 residues. Germline V lookup: CDR1 SQVTM, CDR2 ANQGSEA.

This clone was picked up a small number of times. V gene TRBV4-1 combines with J gene TRBJ2-5, with D possibly matching TRBD2 (6 bases). In germline, CDR1 is MGHRA, CDR2 YSYEKL. The CDR3 totals 16 residues. The V and J ends lost 0 bases and 5 bases respectively, with 16 bases between them. This chain's CDR3 is CASSQDLRGGWETQYF. The CDR3, as DNA: TGCGCCAGCAGCCAAGATCTGCGGGGTGGCTGGGAGACCCAGTACTTC.

This chain connects TRBV28 to TRBJ2-1; D is undetermined. V was clipped by 5 bases and J by 0 bases, with 14 bases between them. Per the germline V gene, CDR1 is MDHEN and CDR2 is SYDVKM. The CDR3 spans 16 residues. CDR3 sequence (DNA): TGTGCCAGCAGTACTGCGCGACGGAGCTCCTACAATGAGCAGTTCTTC. Translating gives CASSTARRSSYNEQFF.

This clone was seen a few times. The chain recombines TRBV7-9 with TRBJ2-1, with 10 bases identical to TRBD1. The CDR3 extends over 15 amino acids. The V and J ends lost 5 bases and 8 bases, in that order; junction bases with no gene match: 9. CDR1 and CDR2 from the germline V gene are SEHNR and FQNEAQ (reference sequence). The CDR3, as DNA: TGTGCCAGCAGCCTCGGGGGACAGGGGATCCATGAGCAGTTCTTC. This translates into CASSLGGQGIHEQFF.

The chain carries TRBV14 and TRBJ2-1; 14 bases agree with TRBD2. Germline values: CDR1 SGHDN, CDR2 FVKESK. The J segment lost 7 bases and the V segment lost 4 bases, leaving 18 bases of the junction unmatched. The CDR3 sequence is 20 residues long. The CDR3 here is CASSPTPRSGLAGVVNEQFF. The CDR3 nucleotides read TGTGCCAGCAGCCCCACACCAAGATCGGGACTAGCGGGAGTGGTAAATGAGCAGTTCTTC. The full variable domain, completed using reference TRBV14 and TRBJ2-1, is EAGVTQFPSHSVIEKGQTVTLRCDPISGHDNLYWYRRVMGKEIKFLLHFVKESKQDESGMPNNRFLAERTGGTYSTLKVQPAELEDSGVYFCASSPTPRSGLAGVVNEQFFGPGTRLTVL.

The chain carries TRBV19 and TRBJ1-2; 7 bases fit TRBD1. The V gene's germline CDR1 is LNHDA and CDR2 SQIVND (reference sequence). The V and J ends lost 2 bases and 7 bases, in that order; junction bases with no gene match: 10. This CDR3 contains 15 residues. In DNA form, the CDR3 reads TGTGCCAGTAGTATATCGGGGACAGCTCAAGCTGGCTACACCTTC. Protein product: CASSISGTAQAGYTF.

This clone was seen a few times. The V and J genes are TRBV12-5 and TRBJ1-1; 11 bases are a match to TRBD1. V was pared by 9 bases and J by 5 bases, with 5 bases of the junction left unmatched. This CDR3 region has 13 residues. CDR1 is LGHNT, CDR2 FRNRAP, per germline. CDR3 nucleotide sequence: TGTGCTAGCGGGACAGGGGGAAGGACTGAAGCTTTCTTT. Translating gives CASGTGGRTEAFF.

The rearrangement links TRBV2 to TRBJ1-2; D remains ambiguous. The V gene lost 5 bases and the J gene lost 0 bases, with 10 bases spanning the gap. The CDR3 covers 14 residues. CDR1 is SNHLY, CDR2 FYNNEI, per germline. The DNA for the CDR3 is TGTGCCAGCAGTATGGTAGGGACTAACTATGGCTACACCTTC. It is translated as CASSMVGTNYGYTF.

The CDR3 region has the DNA TGTGCCAGTAGGCAGAGAGAGACACCTCCTTCAAATCAGCCCCAGCATTTT. Translating gives CASRQRETPPSNQPQHF. V is TRBV19 and J is TRBJ1-5, with D hard to call. Trimming pared 6 bases from V and 4 bases from J, leaving 22 bases between. CDR1 LNHDA and CDR2 SQIVND come from the germline V gene (reference sequence). This CDR3 is 17 amino acids long. Looking up the rest from reference TRBV19 and TRBJ1-5 gives the full variable domain: DGGITQSPKYLFRKEGQNVTLSCEQNLNHDAMYWYRQDPGQGLRLIYYSQIVNDFQKGDIAEGYSVSREKKESFPLTVTSAQKNPTAFYLCASRQRETPPSNQPQHFGDGTRLSIL.

The CDR3 here is CASTLTGVSSYEQYF. CDR3 DNA sequence: TGTGCCAGCACCTTGACAGGGGTGAGCTCCTACGAGCAGTACTTC. This chain uses TRBV6-1 with TRBJ2-7, with 8 bases fitting TRBD1. V was clipped by 7 bases and J by 0 bases; unmatched bases: 8. Germline V CDR1 and CDR2: MNHNS, SASEGT. The CDR3 is 15 amino acids.

Of note for this clone: A read error may account for a junction end that differs from germline. This sequence joins TRBV7-7 and TRBJ2-7; possibly TRBD1 for D (5 bases). Germline values: CDR1 SSHAT, CDR2 FNYEAQ (reference sequence). The CDR3 has 15 amino acids. CDR3 DNA: TGTGCTAGCAGATTCAGGGCTCTTGGCTTCTACGAGCAGTACTTC. This translates into CASRFRALGFYEQYF.

In DNA form, the CDR3 reads TGTGCCAGCAGCTTAGGCTATCCGAGGACAGGGGAAACGTACTTC. Translation gives CASSLGYPRTGETYF. The chain joins TRBV7-2 to TRBJ2-7; 9 nucleotides line up with TRBD1. The CDR3 loop spans 15 amino acids. CDR1 is SGHTA, CDR2 FQGNSA, per germline. The V gene end was trimmed by 1 base and the J gene end by 12 bases; junction bases not matched to a gene: 13.